The sequence of this TCR beta chain was determined in a study of tumor T cells in aggressive B-cell lymphoma. Data came from immunoSEQ multiplex PCR; TCRdb stores just in-frame clones and leaves some out. The sample lists more than 3,000 clones, roughly 85% occurring once. Sequences were obtained from tumor tissue. This TCR was recovered from an adult with diffuse large B cell lymphoma.

CDR3 sequence reads: CASSIRTSGARGDTQYF. The CDR3 nucleotides are TGTGCCAGTAGTATACGGACTAGCGGGGCCCGGGGAGATACGCAGTATTTT. V usage is TRBV19 and J usage is TRBJ2-3; 12 positions agree with TRBD2. V lost 2 bases, J lost 5 bases, and 8 bases stayed unmatched. The germline gives CDR1 LNHDA, CDR2 SQIVND (reference sequence). The CDR3 has 17 residues. Combining the CDR3 with reference TRBV19 and TRBJ2-3 gives the whole variable domain DGGITQSPKYLFRKEGQNVTLSCEQNLNHDAMYWYRQDPGQGLRLIYYSQIVNDFQKGDIAEGYSVSREKKESFPLTVTSAQKNPTAFYLCASSIRTSGARGDTQYFGPGTRLTVL.